This T cell receptor beta chain is drawn from a study of T cells after yellow fever vaccination (dated by TCRdb to between 2018 and 2021). Study-wide context: Libraries from fractions with low cell numbers were prepared with the SMART-Seq v4 Ultra Low Input RNA kit. To follow T-cell clones before and after primary and booster YFV17D yellow fever vaccination, bulk TCR alpha and beta repertoires were sequenced over time. Two healthy male donors, one aged 18 to 30 and one aged 30 to 39 years, were included in the cohort. Blood samples were taken at several timepoints before and after primary and secondary immunization, and bulk PBMC replicates and cell subsets were isolated. What the authors observed across the whole study: Because abundant contaminating clonotypes from the bulk population could be contained in FACS-sorted repertoires, computational filtering was required. After the booster, most of the clones that had expanded following primary vaccination were detected again (approximately 95% of CD4 and 88% of CD8), which suggests that memory was broadly maintained. Because only a couple of donors were included in the study, the extent to which the findings can be generalized is limited. The secondary T-cell response was weaker than the primary response but faster, peaking on day 5 instead of day 15. A small fraction of clonotypes showed up in both the CD4 and CD8 compartments, probably as a result of convergent recombination.

CDR1 and CDR2 (MNHEY, SVGEGT) derive from the germline V gene. The CDR3 runs 16 residues from the cysteine to the phenylalanine. CDR3 DNA is the only sequence kept; it has 48 bases, read in frame from the first base. V sheds 5 bases and J sheds 7 bases, leaving 21 bases between their ends. TCR cDNA was made using 5'RACE template switching, a step that added a universal primer site and unique molecular identifiers. cDNA synthesis was primed from both the TCR alpha and TCR beta constant segments. Two PCR steps were used to amplify libraries, with sample barcodes and sequencing adapters being added in the second step. Libraries were sequenced on Illumina HiSeq 2500 (2x100 bp) or NovaSeq (2x150 bp). On the authors' methods: MIGEC handled demultiplexing of reads and collapsing into UMI consensus sequences, while MiXCR performed V(D)J alignment. Clonotypes responding to the vaccine were identified with edgeR on replicate PBMC samples, with the criteria of FDR below 0.01 and a log2 fold change above 5 up to day 15. Each bulk clonotype received a CD4 or CD8 identity based on whether the sequenced CD4 or CD8 repertoire contained that clonotype at higher abundance. The public sequencing data were trimmed at Q25 with fastp and processed into clonotypes with MiXCR by TCRdb, which kept only in-frame beta chains. Every CDR3 protein is listed once, alongside the most common genes and DNA of its rows. The V and J calls and clone size come from TCRdb's table, not from the authors' own analysis. The sample table holds hundreds of thousands of distinct CDR3 sequences, of which over 9% were seen once. The ten top clones hold about 15% of the sample.

On this clonotype: This receptor's antigen is unknown. No much larger clone exists at a distance of one base, and base qualities are not known.

The treatment or condition label on this specimen signifies: live attenuated yellow fever vaccine strain. At each blood-draw timepoint, two biological replicates of bulk PBMCs were collected. PBMCs were isolated from peripheral blood using a standard Ficoll-Paque protocol. RNA was extracted with TriZol from bulk PBMCs, CD4 and CD8 fractions, and dextramer-positive and dextramer-negative fractions. The source was PBMCs, collected on the day of the yellow fever booster vaccination. The source is a man between 25 and 39 years old who received the YFV17D yellow fever vaccine. The receptor chain draws on TRBV6-2 or TRBV6-3 and TRBJ2-1; matching of 5 bases hints at TRBD1 as the D gene. CDR3 sequence: CASSTYIKPKGNEQFF. In nucleotide form, the sequence is TGTGCCAGCAGTACCTACATCAAGCCTAAGGGGAATGAGCAGTTCTTC.